The following is a T cell receptor beta chain sequence with its context. The antigen it recognizes is unknown. No much larger clone is present one base from it, and per-base qualities are unavailable. This record comes from a study of T cells in localized non-small cell lung cancer (dated by TCRdb to 2020 to 2021). Broadly, across the study: T cell repertoires of about 240 early-stage NSCLC patients were analyzed, with tumors being compared against uninvolved tumor-adjacent lungs. A mean age of around 66 years was recorded for the NSCLC patients, of whom 129 were male and some 100 were female. The cohort comprised under 250 treatment-naïve NSCLC patients with resected, localized lung tumors.

Broader findings and caveats from the paper: Uninvolved tumor-adjacent lung showed the highest T cell clonality, higher than tumor, which suggests more focused antigenic responses in the adjacent lung. A median of approximately 53 of the top 100 tumor clones turned up in the paired uninvolved adjacent lung, and roughly 28 of those clones also ranked among the top 100 of that same adjacent lung. Because the study design was exploratory, TCR variables were selected using unadjusted p-values without false-discovery rate correction. Higher blood T cell density associated with longer overall survival, while higher adjacent-lung clonality associated with shorter survival. Because multi-region sequencing of the tumors was not done, intratumor heterogeneity could not be ruled out.

The immunoSEQ Assay was used to sequence TCR beta CDR3 regions from DNA. The study's own analysis went as follows. T cell density was computed as TCR beta template counts normalized to usable DNA estimated by amplifying housekeeping genes. Using the preseqR package, richness was estimated by extrapolating to 120,000 templates for tissue samples and 400,000 templates for PBMC samples. Clonality was calculated as one minus Pielou's evenness. To identify tissue-enriched TCRs, differential abundance testing was run on productive amino-acid clonotypes with a minimum total count of 5 and an alpha of 0.1. The Jaccard Index and the Morisita Overlap Index were used to measure how much the repertoires overlapped between compartments. TCR beta CDR3s were clustered by GLIPH together with public tetramer-defined viral CDR3s, and at least three viral sequences plus V-gene enrichment were required for viral motifs. TCRdb carries this immuneACCESS record with in-frame sequences only. Its versions omit some clonotypes, under half of them owing to an unresolved V gene in the studies checked, with the rest unexplained. V, J and clone size were drawn from that table, and D and trimming were deduced from the DNA. A total of more than 9,000 clones appear in this sample, around three quarters of them only once. Of the sample, 30% to 35% falls within the top ten clones.

CDR1 and CDR2 are read off the germline V gene (reference sequence) as MNHNY and SVGAGI. Including cysteine and phenylalanine, the CDR3 has 13 amino acids. The CDR3 DNA has 39 bases and is translated from base 1. V drops 5 bases and J drops 4 bases, leaving 8 bases in between. At diagnosis, peripheral blood, uninvolved tumor-adjacent lung and tumor were collected and were preserved as a mix of fresh-frozen and FFPE material. For TCR repertoire profiling, the blood samples were analyzed as peripheral blood mononuclear cells. This receptor was taken from a male donor older than 55 with stage I lung adenocarcinoma. The chain joins TRBV6-6 to TRBJ2-2; the D gene is possibly TRBD1, with 6 bases matching. Sequencing used peripheral blood, obtained before any cancer treatment. The nucleotides read TGTGCCAGCAGTCGGACAGCCACCGGGGAGCTGTTTTTT. Its protein is CASSRTATGELFF.